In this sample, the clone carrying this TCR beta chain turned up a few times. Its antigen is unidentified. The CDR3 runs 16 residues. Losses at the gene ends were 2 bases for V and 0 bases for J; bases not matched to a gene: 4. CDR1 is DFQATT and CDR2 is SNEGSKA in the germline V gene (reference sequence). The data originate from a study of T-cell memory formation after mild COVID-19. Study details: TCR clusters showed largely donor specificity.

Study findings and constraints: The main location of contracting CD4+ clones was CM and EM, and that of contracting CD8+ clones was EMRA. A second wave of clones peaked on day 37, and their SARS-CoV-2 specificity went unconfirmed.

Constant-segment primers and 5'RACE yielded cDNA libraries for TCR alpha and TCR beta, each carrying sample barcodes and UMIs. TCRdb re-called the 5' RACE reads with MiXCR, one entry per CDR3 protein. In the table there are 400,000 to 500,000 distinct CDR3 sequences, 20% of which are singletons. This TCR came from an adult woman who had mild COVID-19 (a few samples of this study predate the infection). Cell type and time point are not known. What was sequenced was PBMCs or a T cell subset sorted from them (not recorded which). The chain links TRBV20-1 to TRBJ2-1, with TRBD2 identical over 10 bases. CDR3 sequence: CSARLASGSSYNEQFF. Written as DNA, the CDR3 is TGCAGTGCTAGACTGGCTAGCGGGAGCTCCTACAATGAGCAGTTCTTC.